One and the same sample provided the 27 T cell receptor beta chains below, sequenced in a study of T cells expressing NK-cell markers. For each CDR3 protein, TCRdb gives one entry from its re-call of the 5' RACE reads, without DNA. Here the sample table reports 350,000 to 400,000 distinct CDR3 sequences. Material for sequencing was blood T cells: a sorted CD56 or NKG2C T cell subset, CD4+ or CD8+ T cells, or bulk PBMC T cells (not recorded which). The receptors stem from a woman aged 45 to 65 in good health.

The chain couples TRBV5-6 to TRBJ2-2; TCRdb names TRBD2, which stays unverified in the absence of DNA. The CDR3 runs 16 residues. Germline V lookup: CDR1 SGHDT, CDR2 YYEEEE. CDR3 sequence: CASRIVTSGNTGELFF.

The chain employs TRBV11-2 and TRBJ2-1; with no DNA, the TCRdb D assignment of TRBD2 cannot be verified. Per the germline V gene, CDR1 is SGHAT and CDR2 is FQNNGV. This CDR3 has 15 amino acids. The CDR3 loop reads CASIGTSGSGNEQFF.

V is TRBV12-3 or TRBV12-4 and J is TRBJ2-1; the TCRdb D gene call, TRBD1, has no DNA to confirm it. The CDR3 extends over 13 amino acids. CDR3 region: CASSSRRRNEQFF.

The genes are TRBV5-6 and TRBJ2-2; the D call of TRBD2 rests on TCRdb alone, since no DNA is present to check it. The length of the CDR3 is 14 residues. The V gene's germline CDR1 is SGHDT and CDR2 YYEEEE. Here the CDR3 reads CASSSTSVTGELFF.

The rearrangement links TRBV9 to TRBJ2-7. This CDR3 is 13 amino acids long. Germline loops: CDR1 SGDLS, CDR2 YYNGEE. The CDR3 sequence: CASSVGVSYEQYF.

The CDR3 spells CAISEFRGAQYF. The chain has TRBV10-3 and TRBJ2-3; absent DNA, TCRdb's TRBD1 call cannot be checked. The V gene's germline CDR1 is ENHRY and CDR2 SYGVKD. There are 12 residues in the CDR3.

This chain connects TRBV2 to TRBJ1-1; TCRdb's assignment of TRBD1 cannot be checked, as there is no DNA. Germline lookup yields CDR1 SNHLY and CDR2 FYNNEI. The CDR3 sequence is 13 residues long. CDR3 amino acids: CASNMGPNTEAFF.

The chain has TRBV7-3 and TRBJ1-2; TCRdb gives TRBD1 as the D gene, but with no DNA this cannot be confirmed. Germline V gene lookup returns CDR1 SGHTA and CDR2 FQGTGA. The CDR3 length is 15 residues. This chain's CDR3 is CASSPTRTVDYGYTF.

V is TRBV5-1 and J is TRBJ2-5; the TCRdb D gene call, TRBD1, has no DNA to confirm it. Germline CDR1 SGHRS, CDR2 YFSETQ. The length of the CDR3 is 15 residues. The CDR3 region is CATSLGRGQQETQYF.

Here the CDR3 reads CASSRETGPKNIQYF. The gene calls are TRBV11-2 and TRBJ2-4; the D gene TCRdb calls, TRBD1, cannot be checked with no DNA. The CDR3 runs 15 residues. Germline loops: CDR1 SGHAT, CDR2 FQNNGV.

The V and J genes are TRBV5-6 and TRBJ2-3; no DNA is available, so the TRBD2 call from TCRdb remains unchecked. The CDR3 contains 15 residues. CDR1 and CDR2 from the germline V gene are SGHDT and YYEEEE. CDR3 loop: CASSPGTLNGDTQYF.

The chain combines TRBV28 with TRBJ1-1; TCRdb picks TRBD1, but there is no DNA to check that call. Germline CDR1 is MDHEN and CDR2 is SYDVKM. This CDR3 has 15 amino acids. The CDR3 sequence: CASSPPTGTNTEAFF.

V usage is TRBV7-8 and J usage is TRBJ2-3; checking the TCRdb D call of TRBD2 is not possible without DNA. Germline-derived CDR1 and CDR2 are SGHVS and FQNEAQ. The CDR3 runs 18 residues. CDR3 sequence: CASSTEGRAGGRTDTQYF.

J is TRBJ2-1 and V is TRBV27; TCRdb's D call of TRBD2 is untestable without DNA. The germline gives CDR1 MNHEY, CDR2 SMNVEV (reference sequence). This CDR3 is built from 15 residues. The CDR3 reads CASSLIAGGDNEQFF.

The rearrangement joins TRBV29-1 to TRBJ2-2; TCRdb's D gene call, TRBD1, goes unchecked for lack of DNA. From germline, CDR1 is SQVTM and CDR2 ANQGSEA. The CDR3 consists of 13 residues. The CDR3 sequence is CSVVGGTTGELFF.

The chain employs TRBV7-8 and TRBJ2-1; the D gene TCRdb calls, TRBD2, cannot be checked with no DNA. Germline V gene data show CDR1 as SGHVS and CDR2 as FQNEAQ. This CDR3 is built from 15 residues. This CDR3 is CASSILAGRFNEQFF.

The rearrangement uses TRBV15 and TRBJ2-7; TCRdb selects TRBD2, and the lack of DNA leaves this call unchecked. This CDR3 has 15 amino acids. Germline CDR1 reads LNHNV; CDR2 reads YYDKDF (reference sequence). CDR3 residues: CATSRDRLAGGEQYF. Using reference TRBV15 and TRBJ2-7 for the parts outside the CDR3, the full variable domain is DAMVIQNPRYQVTQFGKPVTLSCSQTLNHNVMYWYQQKSSQAPKLLFHYYDKDFNNEADTPDNFQSRRPNTSFCFLDIRSPGLGDTAMYLCATSRDRLAGGEQYFGPGTRLTVT.

The J gene is TRBJ1-2, the V gene TRBV12-3 or TRBV12-4; TCRdb lists TRBD1, though no DNA is available to test this call. The CDR3 loop spans 15 amino acids. This chain's CDR3 is CASRPTGSPNYGYTF.

The J gene is TRBJ1-5, the V gene TRBV25-1; the TCRdb call, TRBD1, lacks DNA for checking. This CDR3 region has 14 residues. Germline V gene sequence: CDR1 MGHDK, CDR2 SYGVNS. The CDR3 sequence is CASSGGTGNQPQHF.

The chain recombines TRBV11-2 with TRBJ2-2; TCRdb indicates TRBD2, and absent DNA this call remains unverified. Germline V CDR1 and CDR2: SGHAT, FQNNGV. CDR3 length equals 15 residues. The chain's CDR3 is CASSQAAGGSGELFF.

The chain links TRBV12-3 or TRBV12-4 to TRBJ2-4; the D call from TCRdb, TRBD2, cannot be confirmed without DNA. The CDR3 extends over 16 amino acids. The CDR3 protein is CASRTSGTRIKNIQYF.

The chain employs TRBV24-1 and TRBJ2-1; TCRdb lists TRBD2, though no DNA is available to test this call. The CDR3 covers 19 residues. Per germline, CDR1 KGHDR and CDR2 SFDVKD. The CDR3: CATSDTSLAGGPVDNEQFF.

The chain links TRBV5-5 to TRBJ1-1; absent DNA, TCRdb's TRBD1 call cannot be checked. The CDR3 loop spans 16 amino acids. CDR1 and CDR2 (germline): SGHKS, YYEKEE (reference sequence). The CDR3 sequence: CASSLGATGVSTEAFF. Full variable domain (rest looked up from reference TRBV5-5 and TRBJ1-1): DAGVTQSPTHLIKTRGQQVTLRCSPISGHKSVSWYQQVLGQGPQFIFQYYEKEERGRGNFPDRFSARQFPNYSSELNVNALLLGDSALYLCASSLGATGVSTEAFFGQGTRLTVV.

The gene calls are TRBV10-1 and TRBJ2-1; TCRdb indicates TRBD2, and absent DNA this call remains unverified. Looked up from germline, CDR1 is WNHNN and CDR2 is SYGVQD (reference sequence). CDR3 size: 17 residues. Here the CDR3 reads CASSGSLAGLSYNEQFF.

This sequence joins TRBV15 and TRBJ2-5; TCRdb's D call, TRBD1, is unchecked because there is no DNA. Germline loops: CDR1 LNHNV, CDR2 YYDKDF (reference sequence). The CDR3 runs 15 residues. The CDR3 loop reads CATSRGQGLQETQYF.

The chain recombines TRBV29-1 with TRBJ1-2. This CDR3 region has 13 residues. CDR1 is SQVTM, CDR2 ANQGSEA, per germline. CDR3 region: CSVRDPGGYGYTF.

The chain joins TRBV7-8 to TRBJ1-5; the TCRdb call, TRBD1, lacks DNA for checking. This CDR3 spans 15 amino acids. Per germline, CDR1 SGHVS and CDR2 FQNEAQ. The CDR3 sequence is CASSPGRLGNQPQHF.